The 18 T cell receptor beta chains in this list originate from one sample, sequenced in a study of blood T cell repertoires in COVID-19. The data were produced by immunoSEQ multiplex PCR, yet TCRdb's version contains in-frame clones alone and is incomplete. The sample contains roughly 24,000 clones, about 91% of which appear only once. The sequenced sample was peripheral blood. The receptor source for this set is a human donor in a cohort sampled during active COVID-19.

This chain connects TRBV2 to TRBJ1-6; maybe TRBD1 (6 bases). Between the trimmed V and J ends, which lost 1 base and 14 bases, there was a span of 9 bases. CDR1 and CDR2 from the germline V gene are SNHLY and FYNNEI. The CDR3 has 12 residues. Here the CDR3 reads CASSEEGGTLHF. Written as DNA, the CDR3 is TGTGCCAGCAGTGAAGAAGGGGGAACCCTCCACTTT.

As DNA, the CDR3 is TGTGCCAGCAGGGGGGGGATTAGCGGGAGGGATCAAGAGACCCAGTACTTC. Protein product: CASRGGISGRDQETQYF. The rearrangement uses TRBV7-2 and TRBJ2-5; 11 bases are shared with TRBD2. This CDR3 is built from 17 residues. The J segment lost 2 bases and the V segment lost 6 bases, leaving 11 bases of the junction unmatched. The germline CDR1 and CDR2 sequences are SGHTA and FQGNSA.

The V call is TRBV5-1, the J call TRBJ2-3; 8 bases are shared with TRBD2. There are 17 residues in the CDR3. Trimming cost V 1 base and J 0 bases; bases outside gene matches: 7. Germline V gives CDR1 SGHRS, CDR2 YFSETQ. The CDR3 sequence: CASSLSGSRGSTDTQYF. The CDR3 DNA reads TGCGCCAGCAGCTTGAGCGGGAGCCGAGGAAGCACAGATACGCAGTATTTT.

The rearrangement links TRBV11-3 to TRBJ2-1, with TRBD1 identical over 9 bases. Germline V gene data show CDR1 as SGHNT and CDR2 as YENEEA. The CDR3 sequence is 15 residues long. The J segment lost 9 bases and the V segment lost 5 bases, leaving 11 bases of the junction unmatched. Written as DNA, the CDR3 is TGTGCCAGCAGCCTGATCGGACAGGGGAGAGGTGAGCAGTTCTTC. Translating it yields CASSLIGQGRGEQFF.

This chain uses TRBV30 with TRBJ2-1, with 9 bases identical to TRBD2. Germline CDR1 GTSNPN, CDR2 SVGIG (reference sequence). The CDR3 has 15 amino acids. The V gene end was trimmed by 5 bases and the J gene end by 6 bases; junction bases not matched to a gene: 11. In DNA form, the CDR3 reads TGTGCCTGGGATAAAACTAGCGGGCTCCCCAATGAGCAGTTCTTC. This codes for CAWDKTSGLPNEQFF.

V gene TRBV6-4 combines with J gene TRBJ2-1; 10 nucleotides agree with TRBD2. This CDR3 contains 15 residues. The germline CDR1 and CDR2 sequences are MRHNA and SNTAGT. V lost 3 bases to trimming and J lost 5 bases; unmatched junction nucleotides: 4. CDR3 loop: CASSELAGLHNEQFF. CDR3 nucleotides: TGTGCCAGCAGTGAACTAGCGGGGCTTCACAATGAGCAGTTCTTC.

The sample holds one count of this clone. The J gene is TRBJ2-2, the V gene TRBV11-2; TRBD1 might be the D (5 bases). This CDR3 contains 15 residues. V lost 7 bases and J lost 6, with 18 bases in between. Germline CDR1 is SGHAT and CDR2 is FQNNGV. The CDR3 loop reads CASTRTPLDSGELFF. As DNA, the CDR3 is TGTGCCAGCACCCGGACACCGCTGGATTCCGGGGAGCTGTTTTTT.

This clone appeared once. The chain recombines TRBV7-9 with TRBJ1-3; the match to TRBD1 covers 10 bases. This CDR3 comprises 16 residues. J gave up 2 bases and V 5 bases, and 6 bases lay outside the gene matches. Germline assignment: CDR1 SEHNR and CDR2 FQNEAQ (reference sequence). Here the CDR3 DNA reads TGTGCCAGCAGCCCAGGACAGGGGGGTGCTGGAAACACCATATATTTT. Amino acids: CASSPGQGGAGNTIYF.

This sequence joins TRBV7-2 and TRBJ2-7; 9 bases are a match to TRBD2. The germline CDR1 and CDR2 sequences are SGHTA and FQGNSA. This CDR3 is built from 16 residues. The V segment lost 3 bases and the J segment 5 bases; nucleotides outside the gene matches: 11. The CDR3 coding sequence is TGTGCCAGCAGCTTTTCGGTCAGCGGGGGGCGGAACGAGCAGTACTTC. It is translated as CASSFSVSGGRNEQYF.

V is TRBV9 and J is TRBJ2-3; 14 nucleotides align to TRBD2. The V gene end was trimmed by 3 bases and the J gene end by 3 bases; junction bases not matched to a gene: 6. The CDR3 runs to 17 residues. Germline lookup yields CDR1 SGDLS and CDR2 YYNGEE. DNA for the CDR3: TGTGCCAGCAGCGGTAGACTAGCGGGGGGGAGGACAGATACGCAGTATTTT. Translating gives CASSGRLAGGRTDTQYF. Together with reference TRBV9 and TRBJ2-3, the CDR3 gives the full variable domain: DSGVTQTPKHLITATGQRVTLRCSPRSGDLSVYWYQQSLDQGLQFLIQYYNGEERAKGNILERFSAQQFPDLHSELNLSSLELGDSALYFCASSGRLAGGRTDTQYFGPGTRLTVL.

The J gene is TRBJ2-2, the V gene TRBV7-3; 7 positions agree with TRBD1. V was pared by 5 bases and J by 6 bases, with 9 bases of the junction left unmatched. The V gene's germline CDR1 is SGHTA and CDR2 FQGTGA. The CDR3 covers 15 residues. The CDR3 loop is CASSHGQVGAGELFF. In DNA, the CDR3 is TGTGCCAGCAGCCACGGACAGGTTGGCGCCGGGGAGCTGTTTTTT. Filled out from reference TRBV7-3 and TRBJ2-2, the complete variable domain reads GAGVSQTPSNKVTEKGKYVELRCDPISGHTALYWYRQSLGQGPEFLIYFQGTGAADDSGLPNDRFFAVRPEGSVSTLKIQRTERGDSAVYLCASSHGQVGAGELFFGEGSRLTVL.

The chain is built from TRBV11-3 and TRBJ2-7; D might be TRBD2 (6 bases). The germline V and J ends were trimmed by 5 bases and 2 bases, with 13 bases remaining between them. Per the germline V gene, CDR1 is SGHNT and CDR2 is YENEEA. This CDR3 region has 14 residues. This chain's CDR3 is CASSPRDWTYEQYF. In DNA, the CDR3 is TGTGCCAGCAGCCCCAGGGACTGGACCTACGAGCAGTACTTC.

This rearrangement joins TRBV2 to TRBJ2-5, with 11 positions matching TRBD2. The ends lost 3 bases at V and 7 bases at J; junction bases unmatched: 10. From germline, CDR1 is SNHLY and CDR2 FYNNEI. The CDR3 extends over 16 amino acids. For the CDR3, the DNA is TGTGCCAGCAGTGACGTGACTAGCGGGAATGTGGTGACCCAGTACTTC. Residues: CASSDVTSGNVVTQYF.

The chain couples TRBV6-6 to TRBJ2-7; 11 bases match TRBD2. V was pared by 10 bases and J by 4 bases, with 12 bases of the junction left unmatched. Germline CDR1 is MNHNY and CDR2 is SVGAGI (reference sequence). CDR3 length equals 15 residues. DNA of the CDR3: TGTGCCACTCAGTGGGGGACTAGCGGTTCATACGAGCAGTACTTC. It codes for CATQWGTSGSYEQYF.

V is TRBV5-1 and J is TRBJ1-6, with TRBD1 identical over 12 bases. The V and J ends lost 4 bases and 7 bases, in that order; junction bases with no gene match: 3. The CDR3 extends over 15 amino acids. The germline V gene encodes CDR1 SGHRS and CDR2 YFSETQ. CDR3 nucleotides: TGCGCCAGCAGCCCGGGACAGGGGGCGAATTCACCCCTCCACTTT. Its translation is CASSPGQGANSPLHF.

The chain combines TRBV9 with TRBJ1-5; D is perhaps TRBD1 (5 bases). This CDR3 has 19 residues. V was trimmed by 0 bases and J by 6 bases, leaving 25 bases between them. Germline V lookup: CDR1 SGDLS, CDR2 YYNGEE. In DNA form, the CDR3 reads TGTGCCAGCAGCGTAGGGGTCGGGACTGATATTATAGGAGGTCAGCCCCAGCATTTT. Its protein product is CASSVGVGTDIIGGQPQHF. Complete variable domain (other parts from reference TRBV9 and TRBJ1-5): DSGVTQTPKHLITATGQRVTLRCSPRSGDLSVYWYQQSLDQGLQFLIQYYNGEERAKGNILERFSAQQFPDLHSELNLSSLELGDSALYFCASSVGVGTDIIGGQPQHFGDGTRLSIL.

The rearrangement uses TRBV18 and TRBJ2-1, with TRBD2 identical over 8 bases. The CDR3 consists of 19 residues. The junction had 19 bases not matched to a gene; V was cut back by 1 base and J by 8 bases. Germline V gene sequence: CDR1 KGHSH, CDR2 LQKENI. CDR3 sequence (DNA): TGTGCCAGCTCACCACGGGAACGGCGAGGACTAGCCGGGAGCGATGAGCAGTTCTTC. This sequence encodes CASSPRERRGLAGSDEQFF.

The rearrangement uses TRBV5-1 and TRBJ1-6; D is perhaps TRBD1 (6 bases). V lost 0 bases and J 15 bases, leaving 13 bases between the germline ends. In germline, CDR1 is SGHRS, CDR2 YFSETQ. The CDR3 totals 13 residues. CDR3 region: CASSLGTASVLHF. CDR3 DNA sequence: TGCGCCAGCAGCTTGGGGACAGCATCGGTCCTCCACTTT.